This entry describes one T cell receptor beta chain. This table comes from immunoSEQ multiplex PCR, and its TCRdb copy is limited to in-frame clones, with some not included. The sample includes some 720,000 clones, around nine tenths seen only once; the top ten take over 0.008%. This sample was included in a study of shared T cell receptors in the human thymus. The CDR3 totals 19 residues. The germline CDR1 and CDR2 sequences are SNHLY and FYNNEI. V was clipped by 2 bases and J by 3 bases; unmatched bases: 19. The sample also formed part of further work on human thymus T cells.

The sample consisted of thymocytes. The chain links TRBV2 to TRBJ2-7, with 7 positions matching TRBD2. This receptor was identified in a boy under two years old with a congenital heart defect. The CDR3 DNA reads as TGTGCCAGCAGTGAATGGAGGGGACCCCAGCGGGGCAACGACTACGAGCAGTACTTC. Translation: CASSEWRGPQRGNDYEQYF.